The 32 T cell receptor beta chains in this list originate from one sample, sequenced in a study of cytomegalovirus exposure and HLA in healthy donors. PCR amplification relied on 60 Vbeta primers (plus 13 Jbeta primers). Produced via immunoSEQ multiplex PCR; TCRdb's table is partial and in-frame only. The table has some 150,000 clones, 82% seen once. The sequencing input was PBMCs. These receptors came from a woman aged 50 to 60 in good health and CMV-seropositive.

This clone was observed a handful of times. The rearrangement uses TRBV25-1 and TRBJ1-1, with D tentatively TRBD1 (6 bases). CDR1 and CDR2 from the germline V gene are MGHDK and SYGVNS. This CDR3 has 13 amino acids. V was pared by 11 bases and J by 10 bases, with 23 bases between. CDR3 region: CAPRRDNLMGAFF. The CDR3 DNA is TGTGCCCCCCGAAGGGACAACCTAATGGGAGCTTTCTTT.

The rearrangement links TRBV6-6 to TRBJ1-3, with TRBD1 as a possible D gene (6 bases). Germline V gene sequence: CDR1 MNHNY, CDR2 SVGAGI (reference sequence). The CDR3 is 14 residues long. Trimming stripped 6 bases from V and 5 bases from J, with 14 bases between. CDR3 bases: TGTGCCAGCAGACACCGGGACACCAGAAACACCATATATTTT. Encoded protein: CASRHRDTRNTIYF.

CDR3 protein: CASSENRALKYEQYF. In nucleotides, the CDR3 is TGCGCCAGCAGTGAGAACAGGGCGCTCAAGTACGAGCAGTACTTC. This sequence joins TRBV10-2 and TRBJ2-7; D is possibly TRBD1 (6 bases). The germline V and J ends were trimmed by 2 bases and 4 bases, with 15 bases remaining between them. The CDR3 extends over 15 amino acids. Germline-derived CDR1 and CDR2 are WSHSY and SAAADI.

The genes are TRBV9 and TRBJ2-3; tentatively, D is TRBD1 (5 bases). Trimming took off 1 base at V and 3 bases at J, with 12 bases between the two ends. CDR3 length: 15 residues. Germline V CDR1 and CDR2: SGDLS, YYNGEE. CDR3 residues: CASSVHGSGTDTQYF. The CDR3, as DNA: TGTGCCAGCAGCGTACATGGGTCAGGGACAGATACGCAGTATTTT.

This clone came up once. This chain links TRBV7-8 with TRBJ1-3, with D tentatively TRBD1 (5 bases). The CDR3 covers 14 residues. The germline CDR1 and CDR2 sequences are SGHVS and FQNEAQ. V dropped 4 bases and J dropped 0 bases, with 7 bases sitting between them. CDR3 residues: CASSSQVSGNTIYF. CDR3 nucleotide sequence: TGTGCCAGCAGCTCACAGGTCTCTGGAAACACCATATATTTT.

V and J are TRBV6-5 and TRBJ2-7, with 8 bases that match TRBD2. The V segment lost 3 bases and the J segment 5 bases; nucleotides outside the gene matches: 6. Per the germline V gene, CDR1 is MNHEY and CDR2 is SVGAGI. The CDR3 runs 14 residues. CDR3 loop: CASSYGAGVDEQYF. Here the CDR3 DNA reads TGTGCCAGCAGTTATGGAGCGGGGGTTGACGAGCAGTACTTC.

The chain uses TRBV2 and TRBJ1-2; maybe TRBD1 (6 bases). Trimming pared 4 bases from V and 3 bases from J, leaving 9 bases between. This CDR3 comprises 13 residues. Germline V gene sequence: CDR1 SNHLY, CDR2 FYNNEI. CDR3 residues: CASSARGDYGYTF. CDR3 sequence (DNA): TGTGCCAGCAGTGCCAGGGGCGACTATGGCTACACCTTC.

The chain links TRBV4-1 to TRBJ1-1; unclear D gene. Per the germline V gene, CDR1 is MGHRA and CDR2 is YSYEKL. The CDR3 has 14 residues. V was shortened by 1 base and J by 5 bases, with 11 bases between the two germline ends. Here the CDR3 DNA reads TGCGCCAGCAGCCAAGTCGGAGGGCTAACTGAAGCTTTCTTT. Translated: CASSQVGGLTEAFF.

This chain uses TRBV7-2 with TRBJ2-1; 7 positions agree with TRBD1. The J segment lost 4 bases and the V segment lost 2 bases, leaving 5 bases of the junction unmatched. The CDR3 is 15 amino acids. The V gene's germline CDR1 is SGHTA and CDR2 FQGNSA. The CDR3 sequence is CASSLKGADYNEQFF. CDR3 in DNA: TGTGCCAGCAGCTTAAAGGGGGCCGATTACAATGAGCAGTTCTTC.

This clone was observed a handful of times. The chain couples TRBV11-2 to TRBJ2-7; 8 bases are shared with TRBD2. V was pared by 4 bases and J by 5 bases, with 1 base of the junction left unmatched. Germline CDR1 and CDR2: SGHAT and FQNNGV. The CDR3 loop spans 12 amino acids. CDR3 sequence (DNA): TGTGCCAGCAGCTCGGGGGGGAACGAGCAGTACTTC. Encoded protein: CASSSGGNEQYF.

This sequence joins TRBV7-2 and TRBJ1-2; 9 bases line up with TRBD1. Germline V gene lookup returns CDR1 SGHTA and CDR2 FQGNSA. V dropped 5 bases and J dropped 1; count of bases not matched to a gene: 14. The CDR3 has 18 residues. The CDR3 loop reads CASSPLGQGRHNNYGYTF. The DNA of the CDR3 is TGTGCCAGCAGCCCCCTGGGACAGGGTCGGCATAATAACTATGGCTACACCTTC.

This chain links TRBV7-2 with TRBJ2-2; a weak D match, TRBD1 (5 bases). V lost 5 bases, J lost 7 bases, and 14 bases lay in between. The CDR3 length is 14 residues. Germline-derived CDR1 and CDR2 are SGHTA and FQGNSA. DNA of the CDR3: TGTGCCAGCAGCCCCCGCAGGGTTGACGGGGAGCTGTTTTTT. It codes for CASSPRRVDGELFF.

V is TRBV7-2 and J is TRBJ2-7; 14 bases are a match to TRBD2. Germline V CDR1 and CDR2: SGHTA, FQGNSA. Unmatched junction bases numbered 5, after V lost 5 bases and J lost 2 bases. This CDR3 has 16 residues. Written as DNA, the CDR3 is TGTGCCAGCAGCCCGATGGGACTAGCGGGGGCCTACGAGCAGTACTTC. As protein: CASSPMGLAGAYEQYF.

To note about this clone: Relative to the germline gene, one junction end is altered; a read error may explain this. The chain carries TRBV29-1 and TRBJ1-4; D possibly corresponds to TRBD1 (6 bases). Per germline, CDR1 SQVTM and CDR2 ANQGSEA. This CDR3 comprises 13 residues. The CDR3 here is CSVAGTSNEKLFF. The CDR3 DNA is TGTAGCGTCGCCGGGACAAGTAATGAAAAACTGTTTTTT. Using reference TRBV29-1 and TRBJ1-4 for the parts outside the CDR3, the full variable domain is SAVISQKPSRDICQRGTSLTIQCQVDSQVTMMFWYRQQPGQSLTLIATANQGSEATYESGFVIDKFPISRPNLTFSTLTVSNMSPEDSSIYLCSVAGTSNEKLFFGSGTQLSVL.

The chain links TRBV2 to TRBJ2-7; D possibly corresponds to TRBD2 (5 bases). CDR3 size: 15 residues. Germline V gene sequence: CDR1 SNHLY, CDR2 FYNNEI. Trimming took 3 bases from V and 0 from J, leaving 12 bases between them. The chain's CDR3 is CASSDRWRSSYEQYF. The CDR3 DNA follows: TGTGCCAGCAGTGACAGGTGGAGGAGCTCCTACGAGCAGTACTTC.

The chain has TRBV6-5 and TRBJ1-2; D gene ambiguous. CDR1 and CDR2 (germline): MNHEY, SVGAGI. The CDR3 covers 12 residues. Between the trimmed V and J ends, which lost 6 bases and 6 bases, there was a span of 11 bases. In DNA form, the CDR3 reads TGTGCCAGCAGCCTCGGTGGTGATGGCTACACCTTC. This codes for CASSLGGDGYTF.

The V gene is TRBV6-6, the J gene TRBJ2-3; tentative D call: TRBD1 (5 bases). This CDR3 has 15 amino acids. V was trimmed by 2 bases and J by 1 base, leaving 10 bases between them. The germline CDR1 and CDR2 sequences are MNHNY and SVGAGI (reference sequence). CDR3 nucleotides: TGTGCCAGCAGTTACGGGGCAGGACGCACAGATACGCAGTATTTT. Translation gives CASSYGAGRTDTQYF.

The chain joins TRBV6-1 to TRBJ2-7; 7 bases align to TRBD1. With V trimmed by 5 bases and J by 4 bases, 5 bases remained unmatched. CDR1 is MNHNS and CDR2 is SASEGT in the germline V gene. There are 13 residues in the CDR3. CDR3 sequence (DNA): TGTGCCAGCAGTCGGGACAGATATTACGAGCAGTACTTC. Its protein is CASSRDRYYEQYF.

The V gene is TRBV6-1, the J gene TRBJ1-5, with TRBD1 as a possible D gene (5 bases). CDR1 MNHNS and CDR2 SASEGT come from the germline V gene. The ends were cut back, 3 bases at V and 11 bases at J, with 14 bases in the middle. CDR3 length equals 13 residues. The CDR3 here is CASSDRGDATQHF. The CDR3 DNA reads TGTGCCAGCAGTGATCGGGGGGATGCGACCCAGCATTTT.

This chain links TRBV30 with TRBJ2-3, with 8 nucleotides matching TRBD1. Germline CDR1 is GTSNPN and CDR2 is SVGIG (reference sequence). This CDR3 contains 15 residues. With 2 bases clipped from V and 0 bases from J, the junction kept 4 bases outside the gene matches. Here the CDR3 reads CAWSRQGTSTDTQYF. In DNA form, the CDR3 reads TGTGCCTGGAGTCGACAGGGGACTAGCACAGATACGCAGTATTTT.

In this sample, this clone turned up once. The chain joins TRBV4-1 to TRBJ1-1; D not resolved. V was trimmed by 1 base and J by 1 base, leaving 10 bases between them. The germline gives CDR1 MGHRA, CDR2 YSYEKL. The CDR3 runs to 15 residues. This CDR3 reads CASSQVSRKNTEAFF. The CDR3 DNA follows: TGCGCCAGCAGCCAAGTAAGCAGGAAGAACACTGAAGCTTTCTTT.

The rearrangement links TRBV25-1 to TRBJ1-3, with a tentative D call TRBD1 (5 bases). Trimming took off 1 base at V and 0 bases at J, with 10 bases between the two ends. Germline CDR1 and CDR2: MGHDK and SYGVNS. The CDR3 runs to 16 residues. CDR3 nucleotides: TGTGCCAGCAGTGAATGGGGGGTCCTCTCTGGAAACACCATATATTTT. Encoded protein: CASSEWGVLSGNTIYF. Supplemented by reference TRBV25-1 and TRBJ1-3, the full variable domain reads EADIYQTPRYLVIGTGKKITLECSQTMGHDKMYWYQQDPGMELHLIHYSYGVNSTEKGDLSSESTVSRIRTEHFPLTLESARPSHTSQYLCASSEWGVLSGNTIYFGEGSWLTVV.

This chain uses TRBV6-5 with TRBJ2-7; D might be TRBD2 (6 bases). Trimming stripped 8 bases from V and 6 bases from J, with 14 bases between. The length of the CDR3 is 12 residues. Germline-derived CDR1 and CDR2 are MNHEY and SVGAGI. The CDR3, as DNA: TGTGCCAGCTCTTTCGGGGGTGGCGAGCAGTACTTC. It encodes CASSFGGGEQYF.

Of note for this clone: Compared with germline, one end of the junction differs, possibly owing to a read error. The V gene is TRBV10-1, the J gene TRBJ2-1; possibly TRBD2 for D (5 bases). Germline V gene lookup returns CDR1 WNHNN and CDR2 SYGVQD (reference sequence). This CDR3 contains 13 residues. CDR3 in amino acids: CASSESTTGELFF. CDR3 in DNA: TGCGCCAGCAGTGAGTCGACTACCGGGGAGCTGTTCTTC.

This clone was counted a few times. The chain employs TRBV25-1 and TRBJ2-7; D possibly corresponds to TRBD1 (6 bases). CDR1 is MGHDK, CDR2 SYGVNS, per germline. This CDR3 contains 14 residues. V was cut by 6 bases and J by 2 bases, with 14 bases left in between. The CDR3 coding sequence is TGTGCCAGCAGGAGAGGTCAGGGGACCTACGAGCAGTACTTC. Amino acid sequence: CASRRGQGTYEQYF.

The chain carries TRBV7-9 and TRBJ2-1; D may be TRBD2 (5 bases). The germline gives CDR1 SEHNR, CDR2 FQNEAQ (reference sequence). The CDR3 consists of 14 residues. Trimming stripped 1 base from V and 8 bases from J, with 12 bases between. CDR3 residues: CASSLGPHGDEQFF. The CDR3 bases are TGTGCCAGCAGCTTAGGCCCCCACGGGGATGAGCAGTTCTTC. Filled out from reference TRBV7-9 and TRBJ2-1, the complete variable domain reads DTGVSQNPRHKITKRGQNVTFRCDPISEHNRLYWYRQTLGQGPEFLTYFQNEAQLEKSRLLSDRFSAERPKGSFSTLEIQRTEQGDSAMYLCASSLGPHGDEQFFGPGTRLTVL.

The CDR3 here is CASSTGGRGNQPQHF. The CDR3 DNA is TGTGCCAGTAGTACGGGGGGAAGAGGCAATCAGCCCCAGCATTTT. The V call is TRBV19, the J call TRBJ1-5; D perhaps matches TRBD1 (5 bases). Germline loops: CDR1 LNHDA, CDR2 SQIVND (reference sequence). Trimming shortened V by 4 bases and J by 2 bases, and 12 bases separated the two germline ends. The CDR3 is made up of 15 amino acids.

This chain connects TRBV12-5 to TRBJ2-1; D gene uncertain. V shed 2 bases and J shed 6 bases, with 17 bases lying between them. The CDR3 extends over 16 amino acids. Looked up from germline, CDR1 is LGHNT and CDR2 is FRNRAP. The CDR3 loop reads CASGLPKPPPSNEQFF. The CDR3 coding sequence is TGTGCTAGTGGTTTGCCAAAACCCCCCCCCAGCAATGAGCAGTTCTTC.

V and J are TRBV2 and TRBJ2-1; 8 bases are a match to TRBD1. CDR1 is SNHLY, CDR2 FYNNEI, per germline. V was pared by 2 bases and J by 8 bases, with 5 bases of the junction left unmatched. The CDR3 contains 14 residues. This CDR3 reads CASSEQGAWDEQFF. The CDR3 coding sequence is TGTGCCAGCAGTGAACAGGGGGCGTGGGATGAGCAGTTCTTC.

Worth noting for this clone: The sample contains more than one DNA sequence encoding this CDR3. This chain links TRBV5-8 with TRBJ2-7, with 7 bases lining up with TRBD2. Per germline, CDR1 SGHTS and CDR2 YDEGEE. The CDR3 is 16 residues long. V lost 2 bases to trimming and J lost 3 bases; unmatched junction nucleotides: 11. CDR3 amino acids: CASSLDAGDPNYEQYF. Here the CDR3 DNA reads TGTGCCAGCAGCTTAGACGCGGGGGACCCAAACTACGAGCAGTACTTC. Variable domain in full (rest from reference TRBV5-8 and TRBJ2-7): EAGVTQSPTHLIKTRGQQATLRCSPISGHTSVYWYQQALGLGLQFLLWYDEGEERNRGNFPPRFSGRQFPNYSSELNVNALELEDSALYLCASSLDAGDPNYEQYFGPGTRLTVT.

The chain is built from TRBV7-2 and TRBJ2-7; TRBD2 matches 13 bases. Germline V gene sequence: CDR1 SGHTA, CDR2 FQGNSA. The CDR3 sequence is 15 residues long. The trim removed 3 bases at V and 3 bases at J, leaving 2 bases unmatched. Here the CDR3 reads CASSLTSGGFYEQYF. CDR3 nucleotides: TGTGCCAGCAGCTTGACTAGCGGGGGGTTCTACGAGCAGTACTTC. The full variable domain, completed using reference TRBV7-2 and TRBJ2-7, is GAGVSQSPSNKVTEKGKDVELRCDPISGHTALYWYRQSLGQGLEFLIYFQGNSAPDKSGLPSDRFSAERTGGSVSTLTIQRTQQEDSAVYLCASSLTSGGFYEQYFGPGTRLTVT.

V gene TRBV7-2 combines with J gene TRBJ1-4, with D uncertain. Deletions cut 5 bases from V and 2 bases from J, with 12 bases between. The V gene's germline CDR1 is SGHTA and CDR2 FQGNSA. There are 15 residues in the CDR3. This CDR3 is CASSVGYRTNEKLFF. DNA of the CDR3: TGTGCCAGCAGCGTGGGCTATAGGACTAATGAAAAACTGTTTTTT.